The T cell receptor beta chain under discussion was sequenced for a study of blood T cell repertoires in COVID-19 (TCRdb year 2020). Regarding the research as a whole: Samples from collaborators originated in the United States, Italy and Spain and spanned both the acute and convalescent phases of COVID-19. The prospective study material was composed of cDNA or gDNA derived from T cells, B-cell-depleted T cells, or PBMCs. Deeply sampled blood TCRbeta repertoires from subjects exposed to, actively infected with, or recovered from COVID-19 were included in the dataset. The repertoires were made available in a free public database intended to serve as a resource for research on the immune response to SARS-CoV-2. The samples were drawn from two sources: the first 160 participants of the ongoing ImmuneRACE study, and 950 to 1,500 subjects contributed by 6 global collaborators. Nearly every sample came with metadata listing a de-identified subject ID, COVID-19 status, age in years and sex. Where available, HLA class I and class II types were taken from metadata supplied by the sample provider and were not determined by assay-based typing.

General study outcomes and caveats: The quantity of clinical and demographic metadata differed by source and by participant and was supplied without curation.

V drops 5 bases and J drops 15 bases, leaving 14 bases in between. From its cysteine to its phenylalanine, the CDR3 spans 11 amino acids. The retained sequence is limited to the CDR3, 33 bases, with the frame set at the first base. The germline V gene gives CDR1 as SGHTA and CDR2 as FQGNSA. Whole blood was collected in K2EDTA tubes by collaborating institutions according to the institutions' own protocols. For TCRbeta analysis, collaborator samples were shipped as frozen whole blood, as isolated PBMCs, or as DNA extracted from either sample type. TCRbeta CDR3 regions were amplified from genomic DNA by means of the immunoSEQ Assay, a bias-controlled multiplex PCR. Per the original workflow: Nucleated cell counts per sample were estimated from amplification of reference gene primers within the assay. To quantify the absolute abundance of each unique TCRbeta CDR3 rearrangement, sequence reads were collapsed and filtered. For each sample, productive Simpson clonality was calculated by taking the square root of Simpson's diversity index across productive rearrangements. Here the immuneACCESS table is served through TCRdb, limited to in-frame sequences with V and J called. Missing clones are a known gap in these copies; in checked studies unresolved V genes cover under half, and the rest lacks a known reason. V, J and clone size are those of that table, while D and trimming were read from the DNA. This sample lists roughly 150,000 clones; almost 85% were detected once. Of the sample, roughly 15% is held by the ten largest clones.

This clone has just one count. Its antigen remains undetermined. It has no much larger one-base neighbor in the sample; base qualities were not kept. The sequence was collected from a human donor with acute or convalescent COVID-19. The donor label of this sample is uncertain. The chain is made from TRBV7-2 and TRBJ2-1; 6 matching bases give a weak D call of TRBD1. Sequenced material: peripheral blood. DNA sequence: TGTGCCAGCAGCCTTCGGACAGAGTGGTTCTTC. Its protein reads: CASSLRTEWFF. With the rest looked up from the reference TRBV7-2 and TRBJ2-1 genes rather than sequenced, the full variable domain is GAGVSQSPSNKVTEKGKDVELRCDPISGHTALYWYRQSLGQGLEFLIYFQGNSAPDKSGLPSDRFSAERTGGSVSTLTIQRTQQEDSAVYLCASSLRTEWFFGPGTRLTVL.